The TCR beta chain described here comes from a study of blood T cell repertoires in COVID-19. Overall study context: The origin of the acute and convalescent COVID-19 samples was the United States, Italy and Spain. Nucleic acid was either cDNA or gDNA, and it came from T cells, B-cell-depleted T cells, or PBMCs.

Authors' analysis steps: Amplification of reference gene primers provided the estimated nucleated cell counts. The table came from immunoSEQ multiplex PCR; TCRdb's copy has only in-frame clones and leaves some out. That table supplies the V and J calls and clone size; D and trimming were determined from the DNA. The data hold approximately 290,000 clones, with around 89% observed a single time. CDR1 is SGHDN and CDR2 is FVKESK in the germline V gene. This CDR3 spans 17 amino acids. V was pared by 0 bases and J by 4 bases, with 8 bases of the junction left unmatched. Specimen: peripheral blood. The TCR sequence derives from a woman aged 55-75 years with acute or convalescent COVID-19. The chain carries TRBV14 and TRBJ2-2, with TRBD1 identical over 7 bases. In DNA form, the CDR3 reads TGTGCCAGCAGCCAAGATGGAGACAGGGTAGTCACCGGGGAGCTGTTTTTT. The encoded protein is CASSQDGDRVVTGELFF. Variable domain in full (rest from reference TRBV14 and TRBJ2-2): EAGVTQFPSHSVIEKGQTVTLRCDPISGHDNLYWYRRVMGKEIKFLLHFVKESKQDESGMPNNRFLAERTGGTYSTLKVQPAELEDSGVYFCASSQDGDRVVTGELFFGEGSRLTVL.